The source of this T cell receptor beta chain is a study of blood T cell repertoires in COVID-19. Study-wide context: Whether acute or convalescent, the COVID-19 samples came from the United States, Italy and Spain.

In the original analysis: By means of reference gene primer amplification, nucleated cell counts were estimated. Sequencing used immunoSEQ multiplex PCR; TCRdb keeps in-frame clones, though not all of them. V and J calls and clone size are given by that table; D and trimming were obtained from the DNA. The sample carries around 300,000 clones, 88% recorded once. The CDR3 sequence is 17 residues long. Trimming took off 6 bases at V and 6 bases at J, with 23 bases between the two ends. CDR1 is WSHSY, CDR2 SAAADI, per germline. The sample consisted of peripheral blood. The TCR was taken from a man younger than 35 with active or convalescent COVID-19. This chain joins TRBV10-2 and TRBJ2-2; TRBD1 might be the D (6 bases). The DNA for the CDR3 is TGCGCCAGCAGGGCCAGGGGCGGTGTTTCAGTAGCCGGGGAGCTGTTTTTT. Encoded protein: CASRARGGVSVAGELFF.